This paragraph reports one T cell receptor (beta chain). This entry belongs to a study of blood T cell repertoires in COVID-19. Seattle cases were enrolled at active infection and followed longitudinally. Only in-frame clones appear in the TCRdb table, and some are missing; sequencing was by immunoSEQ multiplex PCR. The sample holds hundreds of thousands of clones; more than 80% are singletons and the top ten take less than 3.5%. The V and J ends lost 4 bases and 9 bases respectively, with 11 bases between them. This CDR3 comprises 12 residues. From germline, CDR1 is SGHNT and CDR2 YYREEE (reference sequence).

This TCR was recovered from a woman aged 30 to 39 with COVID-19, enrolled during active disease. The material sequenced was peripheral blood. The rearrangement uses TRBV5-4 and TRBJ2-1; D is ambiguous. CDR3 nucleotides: TGTGCCAGCAGCGCATACCCCAGTGAGCAGTTCTTC. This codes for CASSAYPSEQFF.